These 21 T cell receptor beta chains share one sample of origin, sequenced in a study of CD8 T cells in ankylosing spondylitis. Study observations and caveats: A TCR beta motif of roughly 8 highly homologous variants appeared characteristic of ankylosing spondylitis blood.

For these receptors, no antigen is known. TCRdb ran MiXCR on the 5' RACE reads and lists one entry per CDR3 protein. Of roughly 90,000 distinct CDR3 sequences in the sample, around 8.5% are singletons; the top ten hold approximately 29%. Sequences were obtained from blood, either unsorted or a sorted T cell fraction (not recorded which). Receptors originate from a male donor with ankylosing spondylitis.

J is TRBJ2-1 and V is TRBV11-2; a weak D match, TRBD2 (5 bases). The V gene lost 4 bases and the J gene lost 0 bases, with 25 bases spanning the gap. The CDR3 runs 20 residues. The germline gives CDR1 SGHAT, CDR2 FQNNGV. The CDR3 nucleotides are TGTGCCAGCAGCTCCCCAAAATTACTAGTTCGGTCCTACTCCTACAATGAGCAGTTCTTC. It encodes CASSSPKLLVRSYSYNEQFF.

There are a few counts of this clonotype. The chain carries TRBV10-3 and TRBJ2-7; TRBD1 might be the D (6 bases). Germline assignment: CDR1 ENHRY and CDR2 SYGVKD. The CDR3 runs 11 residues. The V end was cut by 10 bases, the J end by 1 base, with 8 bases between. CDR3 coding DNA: TGTGCCAGCCAGGGGTCCTACGAGCAGTACTTC. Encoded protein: CASQGSYEQYF.

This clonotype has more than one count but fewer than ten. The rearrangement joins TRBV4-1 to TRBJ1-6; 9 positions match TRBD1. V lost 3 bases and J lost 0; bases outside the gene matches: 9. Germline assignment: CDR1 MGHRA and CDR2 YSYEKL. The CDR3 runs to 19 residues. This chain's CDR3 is CASSHEPGTGSSYNSPLHF. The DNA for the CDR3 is TGCGCCAGCAGCCATGAACCCGGGACAGGGAGCTCCTATAATTCACCCCTCCACTTT.

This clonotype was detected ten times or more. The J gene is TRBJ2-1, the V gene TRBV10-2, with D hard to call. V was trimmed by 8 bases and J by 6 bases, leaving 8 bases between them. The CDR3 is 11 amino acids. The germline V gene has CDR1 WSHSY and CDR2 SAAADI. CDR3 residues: CASGSSNEQFF. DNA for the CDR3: TGCGCCAGCGGCAGCAGCAATGAGCAGTTCTTC.

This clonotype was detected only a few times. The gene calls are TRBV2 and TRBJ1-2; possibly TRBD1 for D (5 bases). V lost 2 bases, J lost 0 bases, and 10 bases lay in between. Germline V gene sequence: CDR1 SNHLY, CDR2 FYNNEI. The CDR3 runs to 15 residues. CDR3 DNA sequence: TGTGCCAGCAGTGAAAGTCCAGGGCCTAACTATGGCTACACCTTC. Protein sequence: CASSESPGPNYGYTF.

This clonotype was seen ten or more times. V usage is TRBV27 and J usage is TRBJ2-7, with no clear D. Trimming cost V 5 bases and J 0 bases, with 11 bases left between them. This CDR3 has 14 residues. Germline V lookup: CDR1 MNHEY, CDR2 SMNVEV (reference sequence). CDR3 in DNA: TGTGCCAGCAGTCTGGCCGGGTTCTCCTACGAGCAGTACTTC. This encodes CASSLAGFSYEQYF.

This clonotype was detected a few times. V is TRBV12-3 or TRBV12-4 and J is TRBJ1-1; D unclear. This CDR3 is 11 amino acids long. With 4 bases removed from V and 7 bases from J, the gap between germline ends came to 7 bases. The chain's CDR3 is CASSSGIEAFF. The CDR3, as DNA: TGTGCCAGCAGTTCGGGGATTGAAGCTTTCTTT.

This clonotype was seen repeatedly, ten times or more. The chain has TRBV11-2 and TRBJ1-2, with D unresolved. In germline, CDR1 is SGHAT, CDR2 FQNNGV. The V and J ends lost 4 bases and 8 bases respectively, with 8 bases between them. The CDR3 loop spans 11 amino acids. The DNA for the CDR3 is TGTGCCAGCAGCTCTATGGGCGGCTACACCTTC. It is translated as CASSSMGGYTF.

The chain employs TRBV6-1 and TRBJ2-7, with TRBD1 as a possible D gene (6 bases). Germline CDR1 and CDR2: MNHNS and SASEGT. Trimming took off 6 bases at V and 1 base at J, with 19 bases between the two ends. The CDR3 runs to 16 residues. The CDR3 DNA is TGTGCCAGCAGGCTATTCCCACAGGGAACGTCCTACGAGCAGTACTTC. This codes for CASRLFPQGTSYEQYF.

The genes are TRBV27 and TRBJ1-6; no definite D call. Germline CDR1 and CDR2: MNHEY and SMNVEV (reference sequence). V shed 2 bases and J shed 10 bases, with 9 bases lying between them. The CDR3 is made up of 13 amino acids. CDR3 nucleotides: TGTGCCAGCAGTTTAAAGGCTAGATCACCCCTCCACTTT. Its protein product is CASSLKARSPLHF.

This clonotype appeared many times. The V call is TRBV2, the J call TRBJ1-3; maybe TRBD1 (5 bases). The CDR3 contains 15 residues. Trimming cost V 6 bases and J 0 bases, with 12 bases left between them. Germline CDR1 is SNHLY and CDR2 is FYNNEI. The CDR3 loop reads CASRRDGSSGNTIYF. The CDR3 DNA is TGTGCCAGCAGACGGGACGGGAGCTCTGGAAACACCATATATTTT.

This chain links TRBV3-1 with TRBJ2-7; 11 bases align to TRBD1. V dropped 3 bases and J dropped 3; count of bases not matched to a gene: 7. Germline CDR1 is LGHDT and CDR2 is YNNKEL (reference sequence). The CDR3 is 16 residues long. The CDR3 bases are TGTGCCAGCAGCCAGTTTAGGGACAGGGGGTTCTACGAGCAGTACTTC. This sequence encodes CASSQFRDRGFYEQYF.

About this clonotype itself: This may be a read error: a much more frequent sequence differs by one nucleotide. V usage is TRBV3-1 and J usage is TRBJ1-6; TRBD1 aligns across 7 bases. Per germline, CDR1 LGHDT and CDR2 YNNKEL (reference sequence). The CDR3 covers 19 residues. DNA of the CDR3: TGTGCCAGCAGCCAAGATGCGGGACAGTATTCCGATTATAAGTCACCCCTCCACTTT. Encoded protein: CASSQDAGQYSDYKSPLHF. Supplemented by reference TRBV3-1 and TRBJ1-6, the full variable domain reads DTAVSQTPKYLVTQMGNDKSIKCEQNLGHDTMYWYKQDSKKFLKIMFSYNNKELIINETVPNRFSPKSPDKAHLNLHINSLELGDSAVYFCASSQDAGQYSDYKSPLHFGNGTRLTVT.

The CDR3 loop is CASSGQGTYEQYF. The CDR3 DNA sequence: TGTGCCAGCAGTGGGCAGGGGACCTACGAGCAGTACTTC. The chain employs TRBV2 and TRBJ2-7; perhaps TRBD1 as D (6 bases). The V gene lost 4 bases and the J gene lost 2 bases, with 9 bases spanning the gap. Germline V gene lookup returns CDR1 SNHLY and CDR2 FYNNEI. The CDR3 runs to 13 residues.

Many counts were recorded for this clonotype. The CDR3 region is CASSRGTYTF. DNA for the CDR3: TGTGCCAGCAGCAGGGGAACCTACACCTTC. This chain joins TRBV2 and TRBJ1-2; D might be TRBD1 (6 bases). V lost 6 bases and J 10 bases, leaving 9 bases between the germline ends. CDR3 length equals 10 residues. Germline V gene data show CDR1 as SNHLY and CDR2 as FYNNEI.

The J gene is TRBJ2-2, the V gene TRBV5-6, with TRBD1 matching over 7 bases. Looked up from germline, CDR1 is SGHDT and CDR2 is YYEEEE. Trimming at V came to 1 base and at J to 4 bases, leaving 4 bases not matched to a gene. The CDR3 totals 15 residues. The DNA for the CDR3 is TGTGCCAGCAGCTTGCCACAGGGGTCCACCGGGGAGCTGTTTTTT. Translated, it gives CASSLPQGSTGELFF. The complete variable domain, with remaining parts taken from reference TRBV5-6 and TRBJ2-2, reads DAGVTQSPTHLIKTRGQQVTLRCSPKSGHDTVSWYQQALGQGPQFIFQYYEEEERQRGNFPDRFSGHQFPNYSSELNVNALLLGDSALYLCASSLPQGSTGELFFGEGSRLTVL.

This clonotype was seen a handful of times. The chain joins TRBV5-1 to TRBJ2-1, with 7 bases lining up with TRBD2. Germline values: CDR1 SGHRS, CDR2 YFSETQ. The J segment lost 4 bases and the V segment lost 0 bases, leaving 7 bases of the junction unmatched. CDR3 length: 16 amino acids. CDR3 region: CASSLGLAEGYNEQFF. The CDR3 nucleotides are TGCGCCAGCAGCTTGGGGCTAGCGGAGGGATACAATGAGCAGTTCTTC.

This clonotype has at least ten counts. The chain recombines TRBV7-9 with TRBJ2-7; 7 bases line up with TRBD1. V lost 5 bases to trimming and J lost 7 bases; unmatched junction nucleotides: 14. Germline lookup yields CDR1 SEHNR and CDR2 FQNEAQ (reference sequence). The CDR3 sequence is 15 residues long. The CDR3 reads CASSPILTGTLEQYF. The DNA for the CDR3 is TGTGCCAGCAGCCCGATACTGACAGGGACGCTAGAGCAGTACTTC.

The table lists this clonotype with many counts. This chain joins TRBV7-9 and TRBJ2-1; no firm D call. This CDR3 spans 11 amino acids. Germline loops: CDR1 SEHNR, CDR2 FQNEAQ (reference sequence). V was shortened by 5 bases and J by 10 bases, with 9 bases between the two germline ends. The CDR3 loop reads CASSGEWEQFF. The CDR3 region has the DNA TGTGCCAGCAGCGGTGAATGGGAGCAGTTCTTC.

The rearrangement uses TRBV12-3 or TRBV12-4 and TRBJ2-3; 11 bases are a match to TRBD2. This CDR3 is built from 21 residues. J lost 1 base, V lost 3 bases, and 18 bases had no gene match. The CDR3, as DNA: TGTGCCAGCAGTTTGGGGACACAAATTAATCCGGGACTAGCGGGCACAGATACGCAGTATTTT. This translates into CASSLGTQINPGLAGTDTQYF.

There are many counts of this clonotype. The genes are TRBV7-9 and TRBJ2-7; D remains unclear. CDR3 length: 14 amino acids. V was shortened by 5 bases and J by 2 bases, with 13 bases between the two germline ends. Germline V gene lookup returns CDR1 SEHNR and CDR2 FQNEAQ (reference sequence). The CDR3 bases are TGTGCCAGCAGCCCCCTTGGGTCGACCTACGAGCAGTACGTC. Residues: CASSPLGSTYEQYV.